The TCR beta chain described here comes from a study of B cell selection in AIRE deficiency (dated by TCRdb to the late 2010s). For the wider study: Researchers compared TCRbeta repertoires of sorted blood CD4+ conventional T cells and regulatory T cells in AIRE-deficient patients with those in healthy controls. The TCR-sequenced cohort comprised five AIRE-deficient APECED patients and five healthy control donors. Results the study describes overall, beyond this receptor: In AIRE-deficient patients, Tconv and Treg cells had TCRBV gene usage, CDR3 length and TCR diversity comparable to those in healthy donors. Around a third of the Treg TCRbeta sequences shared among healthy donors were found in patient Tconv cells, which suggests that Treg-biased clones were diverted into the Tconv compartment. Only TCRbeta chains were sequenced; about 40% of shared healthy-donor Treg sequences also occurred in healthy Tconv, possibly because of differing TCRalpha chains. Shared Treg sequences had shorter CDR3s, reflecting a bias toward rearrangements with few non-templated nucleotide insertions. Of 3,000 to 4,500 shared Treg TCRbeta sequences, roughly 29% were shared only among healthy donors and about 10% only among patients, suggesting less efficient Treg selection without AIRE.

Based on the germline V gene (reference sequence), the CDR1 and CDR2 sequences are MNHNY and SVGAGI. The CDR3 starts with the cysteine, ends with the phenylalanine, and has 14 residues. The CDR3 DNA has 42 bases and is translated from base 1. Here V drops 6 bases and J drops 1 base, and the junction holds 4 bases not matched to any gene. TCRbeta chain sequencing was performed with the immunoSEQ platform. For the original study's pipeline: When conventional T cell repertoires were pooled, patients gave 110,000 or so distinct in-frame TCRbeta sequences, while healthy donors gave some 1.3x10^5. Treg TCRbeta sequences found in two or more individuals were classed as public, and these public Treg TCRbeta sequences were then looked for in Tconv repertoires. To test for differences between groups, Mann-Whitney U tests with Bonferroni-Dunn correction were run in GraphPad Prism 7.03. Held by TCRdb, this immuneACCESS table contains in-frame sequences only and omits some clones. Under half of the omission traces to an unresolved V gene where checked; the cause of the rest is unknown. That table is the source of V, J and clone size, and D and trimming were worked out from the DNA. Across this sample there are 20,000 to 30,000 clones, with roughly 96% seen only once. The ten top clones hold less than 0.2% of the sample.

CD4+CD127+ cells were sorted as the conventional CD4 T cell population. The healthy donors who provided the control samples were not related to the patients. Tconv and Treg cells for TCRbeta sequencing were sorted on a FACSAria flow cytometer. The sorted cells went into 5-ml round-bottom polystyrene tubes, and the dry cell pellets were then frozen at -80 degrees C until sequencing. On this clone itself: There is no known antigen for this receptor. Per-nucleotide qualities are absent, and no much larger clonotype sits a single base away.

The source of this sequence is a human donor in good health. The sequencing sample was made of CD4+CD127+ conventional T cells sorted from PBMCs. Recombination joined TRBV6-6 with TRBJ2-5, with TRBD2 matching 8 junction bases. The CDR3 in this case is CASRPSGGQETQYF. The DNA sequence follows: TGTGCCAGCAGACCCAGCGGGGGCCAAGAGACCCAGTACTTC.